This T cell receptor beta chain was captured by sequencing in a study of beta chain features in type 1 diabetes. This clone appeared many times. The V gene lost 0 bases and the J gene lost 10 bases, with 10 bases spanning the gap. The CDR3 sequence is 14 residues long. CDR1 and CDR2 (germline): SGHDN, FVKESK. The entirety of the isolated RNA underwent reverse transcription, so expressed TCRB transcripts were sequenced. Assay used: immunoSEQ multiplex PCR; TCRdb lists only in-frame clones, some missing. The data show 120,000 to 150,000 clones, 9.7% seen once. The specimen sequenced was central memory CD4+ T cells from blood. This sequence was found in a woman in her thirties or forties in good health. V is TRBV14 and J is TRBJ1-6, with D possibly matching TRBD1 (5 bases). CDR3 sequence reads: CASSQEQVGSPLHF. Here the CDR3 DNA reads TGTGCCAGCAGCCAAGAACAGGTTGGCTCACCCCTCCACTTT.